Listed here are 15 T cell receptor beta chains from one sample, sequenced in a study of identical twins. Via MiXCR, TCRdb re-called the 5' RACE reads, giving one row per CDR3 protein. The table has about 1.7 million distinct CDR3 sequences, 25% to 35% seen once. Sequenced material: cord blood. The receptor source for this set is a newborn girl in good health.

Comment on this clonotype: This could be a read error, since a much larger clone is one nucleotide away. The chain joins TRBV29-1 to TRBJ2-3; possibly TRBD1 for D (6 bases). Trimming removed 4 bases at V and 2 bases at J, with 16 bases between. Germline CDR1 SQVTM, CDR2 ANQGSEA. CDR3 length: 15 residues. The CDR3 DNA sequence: TGCAGCGTTGGACTCAGGACAGACCTCACAGATACGCAGTATTTT. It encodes CSVGLRTDLTDTQYF.

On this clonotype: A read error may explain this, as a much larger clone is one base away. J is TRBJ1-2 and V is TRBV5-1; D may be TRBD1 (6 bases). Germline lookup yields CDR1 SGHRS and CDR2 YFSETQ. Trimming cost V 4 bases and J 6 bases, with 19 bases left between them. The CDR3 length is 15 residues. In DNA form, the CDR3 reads TGCGCCAGCAGCAGACCGACAGAAGGGGGTAATGGCTACACCTTC. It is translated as CASSRPTEGGNGYTF.

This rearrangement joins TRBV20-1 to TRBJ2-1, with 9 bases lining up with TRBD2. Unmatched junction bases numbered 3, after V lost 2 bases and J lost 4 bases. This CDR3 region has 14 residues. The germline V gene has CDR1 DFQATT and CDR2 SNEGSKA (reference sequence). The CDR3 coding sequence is TGCAGTGCTAGATGGACTAGCGTGTACAATGAGCAGTTCTTC. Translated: CSARWTSVYNEQFF.

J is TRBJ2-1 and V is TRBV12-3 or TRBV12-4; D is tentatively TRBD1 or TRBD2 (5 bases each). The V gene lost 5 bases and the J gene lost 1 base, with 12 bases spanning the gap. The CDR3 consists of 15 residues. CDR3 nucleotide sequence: TGTGCCAGCAGTCTTTGGGACCATTCCTACAATGAGCAGTTCTTC. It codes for CASSLWDHSYNEQFF.

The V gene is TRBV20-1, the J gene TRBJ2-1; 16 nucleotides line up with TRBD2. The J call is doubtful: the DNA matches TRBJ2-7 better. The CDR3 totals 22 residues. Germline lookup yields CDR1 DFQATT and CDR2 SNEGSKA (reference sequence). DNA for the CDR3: TGCAGTGCTAGAGAGAGAAGGAGTCCCGGGACTAGCGGGAGGGCCTCCTACAATGAGCAGTACTTC. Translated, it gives CSARERRSPGTSGRASYNEQYF.

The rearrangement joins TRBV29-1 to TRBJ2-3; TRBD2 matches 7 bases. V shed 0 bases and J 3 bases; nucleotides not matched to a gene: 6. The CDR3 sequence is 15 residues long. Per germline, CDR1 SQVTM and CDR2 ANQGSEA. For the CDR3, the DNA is TGCAGCGTTGAAGATCTTAGGGGAGGGACAGATACGCAGTATTTT. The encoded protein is CSVEDLRGGTDTQYF.

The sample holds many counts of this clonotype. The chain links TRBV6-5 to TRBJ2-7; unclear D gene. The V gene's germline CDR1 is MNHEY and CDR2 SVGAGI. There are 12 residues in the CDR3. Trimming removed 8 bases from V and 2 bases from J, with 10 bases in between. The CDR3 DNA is TGTGCCAGCGGTGGACCTACCTACGAGCAGTACTTC. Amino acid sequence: CASGGPTYEQYF.

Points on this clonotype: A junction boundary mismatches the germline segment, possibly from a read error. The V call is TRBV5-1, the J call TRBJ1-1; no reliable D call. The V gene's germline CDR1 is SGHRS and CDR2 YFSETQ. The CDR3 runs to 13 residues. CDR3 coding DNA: TGCGCCAGCCGCTTCTTGGTGAACACTGAAGCTTTCTTT. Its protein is CASRFLVNTEAFF.

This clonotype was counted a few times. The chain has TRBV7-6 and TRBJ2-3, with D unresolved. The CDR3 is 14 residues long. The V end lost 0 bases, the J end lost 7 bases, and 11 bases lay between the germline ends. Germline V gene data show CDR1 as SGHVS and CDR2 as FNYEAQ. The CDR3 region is CASSLAKGGNTQYF. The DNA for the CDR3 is TGTGCCAGCAGCTTAGCTAAGGGTGGAAATACGCAGTATTTT.

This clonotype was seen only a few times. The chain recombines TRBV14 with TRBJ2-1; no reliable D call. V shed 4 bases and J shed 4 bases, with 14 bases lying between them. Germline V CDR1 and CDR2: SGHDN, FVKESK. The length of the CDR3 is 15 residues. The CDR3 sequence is CASSPPSPSYNEQFF. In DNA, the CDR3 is TGTGCCAGCAGCCCGCCCTCACCCTCATACAATGAGCAGTTCTTC.

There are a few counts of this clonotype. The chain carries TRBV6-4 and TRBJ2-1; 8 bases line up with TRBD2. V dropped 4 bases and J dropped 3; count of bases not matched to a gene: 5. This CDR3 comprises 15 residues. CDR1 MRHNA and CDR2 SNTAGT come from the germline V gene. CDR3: CASSGGSGVYNEQFF. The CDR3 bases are TGTGCCAGCAGTGGGGGTAGCGGGGTCTACAATGAGCAGTTCTTC.

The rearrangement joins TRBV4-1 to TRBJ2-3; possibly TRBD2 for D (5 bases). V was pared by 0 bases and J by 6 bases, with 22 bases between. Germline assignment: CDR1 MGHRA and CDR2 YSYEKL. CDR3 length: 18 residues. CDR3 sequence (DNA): TGCGCCAGCAGCCAAGACCGGAGGTCTGAACCCCTCAGGGATACGCAGTATTTT. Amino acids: CASSQDRRSEPLRDTQYF.

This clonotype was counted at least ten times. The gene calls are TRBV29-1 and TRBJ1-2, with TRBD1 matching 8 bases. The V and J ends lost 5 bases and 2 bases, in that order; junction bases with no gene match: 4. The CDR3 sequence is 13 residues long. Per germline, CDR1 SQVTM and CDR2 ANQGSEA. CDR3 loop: CSVTTGANYGYTF. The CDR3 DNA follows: TGCAGCGTTACGACAGGGGCCAACTATGGCTACACCTTC.

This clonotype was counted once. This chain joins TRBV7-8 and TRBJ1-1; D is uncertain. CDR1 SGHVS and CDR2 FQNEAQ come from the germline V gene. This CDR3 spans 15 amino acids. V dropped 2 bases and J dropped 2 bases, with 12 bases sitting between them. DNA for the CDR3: TGTGCCAGCAGCTTAACGCCAGAGCCTAACACTGAAGCTTTCTTT. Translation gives CASSLTPEPNTEAFF.

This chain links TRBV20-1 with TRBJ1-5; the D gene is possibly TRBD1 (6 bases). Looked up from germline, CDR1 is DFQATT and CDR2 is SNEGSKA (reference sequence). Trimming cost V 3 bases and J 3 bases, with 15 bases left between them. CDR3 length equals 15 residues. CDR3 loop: CSASLRAGVNQPQHF. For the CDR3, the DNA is TGCAGTGCTAGTCTCAGAGCAGGGGTCAATCAGCCCCAGCATTTT.